The 16 T cell receptor beta chains presented below share a single source sample, sequenced in a study of blood T cell repertoires in COVID-19. The data were produced by immunoSEQ multiplex PCR, yet TCRdb's version contains in-frame clones alone and is incomplete. The sample includes about 82,000 clones, around 80% seen only once; the top ten take more than 10%. The sequenced sample was peripheral blood. The source of these receptors is a woman in her thirties or forties with active or convalescent COVID-19.

This clone was seen just once. The chain couples TRBV4-3 to TRBJ2-3; D uncertain. Germline-derived CDR1 and CDR2 are LGHNA and YSLEER. V dropped 0 bases and J dropped 6 bases, with 10 bases sitting between them. The CDR3 loop spans 14 amino acids. The CDR3 loop reads CASSQDLPRDTQYF. The CDR3 DNA reads as TGCGCCAGCAGCCAAGATCTGCCGCGTGATACGCAGTATTTT.

This chain connects TRBV19 to TRBJ2-2; no reliable D call. The CDR3 length is 14 residues. Germline lookup yields CDR1 LNHDA and CDR2 SQIVND (reference sequence). V was trimmed by 2 bases and J by 7 bases, leaving 11 bases between them. The CDR3 region is CASSIWPLVGELFF. CDR3 in DNA: TGTGCCAGTAGTATATGGCCATTGGTCGGGGAGCTGTTTTTT.

V and J are TRBV10-3 and TRBJ1-2; the D gene is possibly TRBD1 (6 bases). The germline V gene encodes CDR1 ENHRY and CDR2 SYGVKD. The CDR3 runs 21 residues. Trimming took off 0 bases at V and 4 bases at J, with 30 bases between the two ends. CDR3 loop: CAISESKRAGPTGGGSYGYTF. CDR3 sequence (DNA): TGTGCCATCAGTGAGTCGAAGAGGGCAGGTCCGACGGGGGGCGGAAGCTATGGCTACACCTTC.

The table lists this clone with a count of one. CDR3 sequence: CASSTGMGNSPLHF. CDR3 DNA: TGTGCCAGCAGTACCGGGATGGGGAATTCACCCCTCCACTTT. The chain couples TRBV2 to TRBJ1-6; no definite D call. The CDR3 sequence is 14 residues long. The ends were cut back, 5 bases at V and 7 bases at J, with 12 bases in the middle. CDR1 is SNHLY, CDR2 FYNNEI, per germline.

CDR3 sequence reads: CASSQDKAGYGYTF. CDR3 in DNA: TGCGCCAGCAGCCAAGATAAGGCAGGCTATGGCTACACCTTC. The chain recombines TRBV4-3 with TRBJ1-2; no firm D call. V was trimmed by 0 bases and J by 4 bases, leaving 9 bases between them. This CDR3 has 14 residues. Germline V CDR1 and CDR2: LGHNA, YSLEER.

V usage is TRBV6-5 and J usage is TRBJ1-1; no clear D gene. Germline V gene sequence: CDR1 MNHEY, CDR2 SVGAGI. V was cut by 7 bases and J by 5 bases, with 8 bases left in between. The CDR3 is 11 residues long. CDR3 region: CASNRGTEAFF. The DNA of the CDR3 is TGTGCCAGCAACCGGGGAACTGAAGCTTTCTTT.

The chain links TRBV4-1 to TRBJ2-7; D may be TRBD2 (5 bases). Germline lookup yields CDR1 MGHRA and CDR2 YSYEKL. The V end was cut by 4 bases, the J end by 3 bases, with 16 bases between. The CDR3 length is 15 residues. The CDR3 spells CASSRGLGEGYEQYF. The DNA of the CDR3 is TGCGCCAGCAGCCGTGGACTGGGCGAGGGCTACGAGCAGTACTTC.

The genes are TRBV18 and TRBJ1-1; 12 bases map to TRBD1. V shed 5 bases, J shed 5 bases, and the junction held 12 bases outside the gene matches. The CDR3 length is 17 residues. Per the germline V gene, CDR1 is KGHSH and CDR2 is LQKENI. Written as DNA, the CDR3 is TGTGCCAGCTCAAGGTCAACCGGGACAGGGGGCAATACTGAAGCTTTCTTT. Residues: CASSRSTGTGGNTEAFF.

This chain joins TRBV18 and TRBJ1-4; D unresolved. Germline assignment: CDR1 KGHSH and CDR2 LQKENI. The V and J ends lost 3 bases and 8 bases respectively, with 10 bases between them. There are 13 residues in the CDR3. CDR3 sequence: CASSPEDGEKLFF. The CDR3 DNA reads TGTGCCAGCTCACCGGAGGATGGAGAAAAACTGTTTTTT.

The genes are TRBV5-1 and TRBJ1-3; D not resolved. The V end lost 5 bases, the J end lost 4 bases, and 13 bases lay between the germline ends. This CDR3 region has 14 residues. Germline CDR1 reads SGHRS; CDR2 reads YFSETQ. The CDR3 DNA reads TGCGCCAGCAGTCAGTACCTCTCGGGAAACACCATATATTTT. This sequence encodes CASSQYLSGNTIYF.

This clone turned up a few times. The chain joins TRBV11-2 to TRBJ2-7; D may be TRBD2 (5 bases). The germline gives CDR1 SGHAT, CDR2 FQNNGV. The CDR3 is 15 amino acids. V was shortened by 2 bases and J by 2 bases, with 13 bases between the two germline ends. CDR3 sequence (DNA): TGTGCCAGCAGCTTAACGGGGAGTTCAACCTACGAGCAGTACTTC. Translation gives CASSLTGSSTYEQYF. The entire variable domain, with the rest obtained from reference TRBV11-2 and TRBJ2-7, is as follows: EAGVAQSPRYKIIEKRQSVAFWCNPISGHATLYWYQQILGQGPKLLIQFQNNGVVDDSQLPKDRFSAERLKGVDSTLKIQPAKLEDSAVYLCASSLTGSSTYEQYFGPGTRLTVT.

The V gene is TRBV7-3, the J gene TRBJ2-1; D gene uncertain. V was clipped by 2 bases and J by 2 bases, with 10 bases between them. The CDR3 is 15 residues long. Germline assignment: CDR1 SGHTA and CDR2 FQGTGA. DNA for the CDR3: TGTGCCAGCAGCTTATCCAGTGGTCCCTACAATGAGCAGTTCTTC. Translating gives CASSLSSGPYNEQFF.

The genes are TRBV28 and TRBJ1-6, with 10 bases fitting TRBD1. This CDR3 region has 15 residues. Germline V gene lookup returns CDR1 MDHEN and CDR2 SYDVKM. The V gene end was trimmed by 10 bases and the J gene end by 9 bases; junction bases not matched to a gene: 12. The CDR3 loop reads CATFPGTGEGSPLHF. Here the CDR3 DNA reads TGTGCCACCTTTCCTGGGACAGGGGAGGGTTCACCCCTCCACTTT.

This clone was found once. The V call is TRBV2, the J call TRBJ2-1, with 8 nucleotides matching TRBD1. The germline V gene encodes CDR1 SNHLY and CDR2 FYNNEI. The ends lost 2 bases at V and 9 bases at J; junction bases unmatched: 6. The CDR3 sequence is 14 residues long. As DNA, the CDR3 is TGTGCCAGCAGTGAAAACAGGGGGTCTAGTGAGCAGTTCTTC. This encodes CASSENRGSSEQFF.

This chain joins TRBV12-3 or TRBV12-4 and TRBJ1-2, with a tentative D call TRBD1 (5 bases). This CDR3 has 13 residues. V was cut by 3 bases and J by 4 bases, with 9 bases left in between. CDR3 sequence: CASSLDISYGYTF. As DNA, the CDR3 is TGTGCCAGCAGTTTGGACATCAGCTATGGCTACACCTTC.

This chain links TRBV29-1 with TRBJ2-3; 13 bases map to TRBD2. The CDR3 extends over 17 amino acids. The J segment lost 1 base and the V segment lost 5 bases, leaving 9 bases of the junction unmatched. From germline, CDR1 is SQVTM and CDR2 ANQGSEA. Here the CDR3 DNA reads TGCAGCGTTACGGTTAGGACTAGCGGGGGTCGCACAGATACGCAGTATTTT. Translation gives CSVTVRTSGGRTDTQYF.